The 29 T cell receptor beta chains reported below all come from one sample, sequenced in a study of technical replicates of blood from four donors. Assay: immunoSEQ multiplex PCR; the TCRdb copy retains only in-frame clones and omits some. The sample holds over 50,000 clones; almost 97% are singletons and the top ten take around 0.19%. Source material: T cells isolated from PBMCs. The source is a human donor in good health.

This rearrangement joins TRBV7-8 to TRBJ1-1; 8 positions agree with TRBD1. Trimming removed 1 base from V and 1 base from J; junction bases left unmatched: 2. The CDR3 runs 15 residues. CDR1 is SGHVS, CDR2 FQNEAQ, per germline. CDR3 region: CASSLGGTGNTEAFF. The CDR3 DNA sequence: TGTGCCAGCAGCTTAGGGGGGACAGGGAACACTGAAGCTTTCTTT. The full variable domain, completed using reference TRBV7-8 and TRBJ1-1, is GAGVSQSPRYKVAKRGQDVALRCDPISGHVSLFWYQQALGQGPEFLTYFQNEAQLDKSGLPSDRFFAERPEGSVSTLKIQRTQQEDSAVYLCASSLGGTGNTEAFFGQGTRLTVV.

The rearrangement joins TRBV6-1 to TRBJ1-1; D gene unclear. This CDR3 is built from 10 residues. Germline V lookup: CDR1 MNHNS, CDR2 SASEGT. V dropped 8 bases and J dropped 11 bases, with 12 bases sitting between them. In DNA form, the CDR3 reads TGTGCCAGCGGCCCCACCGGGGCTTTCTTT. Translating it yields CASGPTGAFF.

The chain uses TRBV6-5 and TRBJ2-1, with D tentatively TRBD1 (5 bases). Trimming removed 8 bases from V and 5 bases from J, with 13 bases in between. Germline CDR1 and CDR2: MNHEY and SVGAGI. The length of the CDR3 is 13 residues. The CDR3 sequence: CASGLGRNNEQFF. The CDR3 DNA sequence: TGTGCCAGCGGTCTGGGGCGGAACAATGAGCAGTTCTTC.

V usage is TRBV15 and J usage is TRBJ1-1, with a weak D call TRBD1 (5 bases). This CDR3 spans 15 amino acids. The germline gives CDR1 LNHNV, CDR2 YYDKDF (reference sequence). V dropped 5 bases and J dropped 5 bases, with 18 bases sitting between them. The DNA of the CDR3 is TGTGCCACCAGCCGGGGGAGGGCTGTGTCGACTGAAGCTTTCTTT. As protein: CATSRGRAVSTEAFF.

The chain joins TRBV11-2 to TRBJ1-2; 7 bases are a match to TRBD1. CDR3 length: 16 amino acids. With V trimmed by 4 bases and J by 0 bases, 8 bases remained unmatched. Germline values: CDR1 SGHAT, CDR2 FQNNGV. CDR3 DNA sequence: TGTGCCAGCAGCTACTTAGCCGGGACAGCTAACTATGGCTACACCTTC. Amino acid sequence: CASSYLAGTANYGYTF.

The table lists this clone with a count of one. Here the CDR3 reads CASTSIGAGGVHGYTF. In DNA form, the CDR3 reads TGTGCCAGCACCTCTATTGGAGCAGGGGGCGTTCATGGCTACACCTTC. The rearrangement links TRBV7-9 to TRBJ1-2, with 8 nucleotides matching TRBD1. V trimming: 7 bases; J trimming: 6 bases; junction bases outside the gene matches: 16. The CDR3 loop spans 16 amino acids. Germline CDR1 reads SEHNR; CDR2 reads FQNEAQ (reference sequence).

The rearrangement uses TRBV2 and TRBJ2-1, with TRBD2 matching over 8 bases. Germline CDR1 and CDR2: SNHLY and FYNNEI. The CDR3 consists of 15 residues. V lost 6 bases, J lost 0 bases, and 4 bases stayed unmatched. In DNA form, the CDR3 reads TGTGCCAGCAGCTTAAGCGGGAGCTCCTACAATGAGCAGTTCTTC. This gives the protein CASSLSGSSYNEQFF.

This chain uses TRBV27 with TRBJ2-7; 8 bases fit TRBD1. V shed 7 bases, J shed 2 bases, and the junction held 7 bases outside the gene matches. Germline V gene lookup returns CDR1 MNHEY and CDR2 SMNVEV (reference sequence). The CDR3 has 14 amino acids. The CDR3 DNA sequence: TGTGCCAGCAAACGGGACAGGCCTCCCTACGAGCAGTACTTC. Its translation: CASKRDRPPYEQYF.

The V gene is TRBV6-1, the J gene TRBJ1-4; 8 bases agree with TRBD1. Germline values: CDR1 MNHNS, CDR2 SASEGT. The CDR3 consists of 16 residues. V shed 3 bases, J shed 3 bases, and the junction held 6 bases outside the gene matches. The CDR3 nucleotides are TGTGCCAGCAGTGACAGGGGGCCAAGAGCTAATGAAAAACTGTTTTTT. This gives the protein CASSDRGPRANEKLFF.

The count of this clone is one. The chain employs TRBV5-8 and TRBJ2-7; TRBD2 might be the D (6 bases). This CDR3 has 14 residues. CDR1 is SGHTS, CDR2 YDEGEE, per germline. The V end was cut by 2 bases, the J end by 2 bases, with 11 bases between. The CDR3 loop reads CASSLEGGTYEQYF. In DNA form, the CDR3 reads TGTGCCAGCAGCTTAGAGGGAGGAACCTACGAGCAGTACTTC.

V usage is TRBV7-6 and J usage is TRBJ2-2, with TRBD2 matching over 12 bases. This CDR3 spans 16 amino acids. The V and J ends lost 5 bases and 4 bases, in that order; junction bases with no gene match: 5. Germline CDR1 and CDR2: SGHVS and FNYEAQ. The CDR3 loop is CASSPGLAGLTGELFF. Written as DNA, the CDR3 is TGTGCCAGCAGCCCGGGACTAGCGGGCCTCACCGGGGAGCTGTTTTTT.

V usage is TRBV29-1 and J usage is TRBJ1-1, with D maybe TRBD1 (5 bases). This CDR3 is built from 13 residues. V lost 2 bases to trimming and J lost 0 bases, with 7 bases between them. Germline V gene data show CDR1 as SQVTM and CDR2 as ANQGSEA. The CDR3 reads CSVEQGMNTEAFF. In DNA form, the CDR3 reads TGCAGCGTTGAACAGGGAATGAACACTGAAGCTTTCTTT. Variable domain in full (rest from reference TRBV29-1 and TRBJ1-1): SAVISQKPSRDICQRGTSLTIQCQVDSQVTMMFWYRQQPGQSLTLIATANQGSEATYESGFVIDKFPISRPNLTFSTLTVSNMSPEDSSIYLCSVEQGMNTEAFFGQGTRLTVV.

CDR3 in amino acids: CASSQDRAGGPGELFF. The CDR3 DNA sequence: TGTGCCAGCAGCCAAGACCGGGCGGGAGGGCCCGGGGAGCTGTTTTTT. This chain uses TRBV4-2 with TRBJ2-2; 9 bases are a match to TRBD2. Germline V CDR1 and CDR2: LGHNA, YNFKEQ. The trim removed 0 bases at V and 6 bases at J, leaving 5 bases unmatched. This CDR3 has 16 amino acids.

The chain carries TRBV4-1 and TRBJ2-2, with 9 bases lining up with TRBD2. The CDR3 contains 16 residues. The J segment lost 7 bases and the V segment lost 0 bases, leaving 6 bases of the junction unmatched. CDR1 and CDR2 from the germline V gene are MGHRA and YSYEKL. Here the CDR3 reads CASSQDAGGAGGELFF. The CDR3 DNA is TGCGCCAGCAGCCAAGACGCGGGGGGGGCCGGCGGGGAGCTGTTTTTT.

The V and J genes are TRBV5-1 and TRBJ2-3; 9 positions agree with TRBD1. The V and J ends lost 0 bases and 1 base, in that order; junction bases with no gene match: 6. This CDR3 contains 17 residues. Germline CDR1 and CDR2: SGHRS and YFSETQ. The CDR3 sequence: CASSLAFGQGRTDTQYF. The CDR3 nucleotides are TGCGCCAGCAGCTTGGCCTTTGGACAGGGGCGCACAGATACGCAGTATTTT.

The chain has TRBV18 and TRBJ1-4; the D is unclear. V shed 4 bases and J shed 0 bases, with 9 bases lying between them. The CDR3 spans 15 residues. Germline V gene data show CDR1 as KGHSH and CDR2 as LQKENI. The CDR3: CASSLSAATNEKLFF. CDR3 DNA sequence: TGTGCCAGCTCACTGAGTGCTGCAACTAATGAAAAACTGTTTTTT.

The chain is built from TRBV28 and TRBJ1-5; D might be TRBD1 (6 bases). Between the trimmed V and J ends, which lost 6 bases and 3 bases, there was a span of 15 bases. CDR1 is MDHEN and CDR2 is SYDVKM in the germline V gene. The CDR3 runs to 15 residues. CDR3 in amino acids: CASRLTGTNNQPQHF. CDR3 nucleotides: TGTGCCAGCAGACTAACCGGGACAAACAATCAGCCCCAGCATTTT.

The V and J genes are TRBV9 and TRBJ1-2, with 9 bases aligning to TRBD1. The CDR3 is 17 residues long. CDR1 and CDR2 from the germline V gene are SGDLS and YYNGEE. Losses at the gene ends were 0 bases for V and 4 bases for J; bases not matched to a gene: 10. The DNA for the CDR3 is TGTGCCAGCAGCGTAGCTACTGGGACAGGGAGAACCTATGGCTACACCTTC. This gives the protein CASSVATGTGRTYGYTF.

This clone appeared a single time. The rearrangement links TRBV6-1 to TRBJ2-1, with TRBD1 matching over 10 bases. CDR3 length: 15 residues. Per the germline V gene, CDR1 is MNHNS and CDR2 is SASEGT. Trimming at V came to 9 bases and at J to 0 bases, leaving 5 bases not matched to a gene. CDR3: CASMTGGNSYNEQFF. The CDR3 DNA reads as TGTGCCAGTATGACAGGGGGCAACTCCTACAATGAGCAGTTCTTC.

DNA for the CDR3: TGTGCCAGCAGCCCCGAGGGCAATCAGCCCCAGCATTTT. This codes for CASSPEGNQPQHF. The genes are TRBV11-2 and TRBJ1-5; D not resolved. This CDR3 contains 13 residues. CDR1 and CDR2 from the germline V gene are SGHAT and FQNNGV. Trimming left V 5 bases short and J 2 bases short, with 7 bases between.

Turning to this clone: Distinct nucleotide sequences in the sample also encode this CDR3. J is TRBJ1-1 and V is TRBV29-1; no clear D gene. CDR1 and CDR2 from the germline V gene are SQVTM and ANQGSEA. The CDR3 is 13 residues long. The V gene lost 1 base and the J gene lost 0 bases, with 6 bases spanning the gap. Here the CDR3 reads CSVEGRMNTEAFF. The DNA for the CDR3 is TGCAGCGTTGAAGGGCGGATGAACACTGAAGCTTTCTTT.

The J gene is TRBJ2-2, the V gene TRBV29-1, with 9 bases matching TRBD2. The CDR3 is 13 amino acids. The germline CDR1 and CDR2 sequences are SQVTM and ANQGSEA. V was clipped by 4 bases and J by 3 bases; unmatched bases: 0. CDR3 sequence (DNA): TGCAGCGTTGGCGGGGGGGACACCGGGGAGCTGTTTTTT. As protein: CSVGGGDTGELFF.

The genes are TRBV4-2 and TRBJ2-7; D might be TRBD1 (6 bases). The V gene lost 0 bases and the J gene lost 3 bases, with 12 bases spanning the gap. There are 15 residues in the CDR3. The germline V gene encodes CDR1 LGHNA and CDR2 YNFKEQ. CDR3 in amino acids: CASSQDFGQIYEQYF. The CDR3 bases are TGTGCCAGCAGCCAAGATTTCGGACAGATCTACGAGCAGTACTTC.

This clone showed up just once. This sequence joins TRBV5-5 and TRBJ1-1; the match to TRBD1 covers 7 bases. Germline lookup yields CDR1 SGHKS and CDR2 YYEKEE (reference sequence). Unmatched junction bases numbered 7, after V lost 0 bases and J lost 2 bases. The length of the CDR3 is 16 residues. Here the CDR3 DNA reads TGTGCCAGCAGCTTGGCCTGGGACAGAGCTAACACTGAAGCTTTCTTT. As protein: CASSLAWDRANTEAFF.

The rearrangement links TRBV9 to TRBJ1-5; TRBD1 is a possible D gene (5 bases). Trimming shortened V by 4 bases and J by 0 bases, and 11 bases separated the two germline ends. The CDR3 totals 15 residues. Looked up from germline, CDR1 is SGDLS and CDR2 is YYNGEE. The CDR3 DNA is TGTGCCAGCAGCCGTGGGGGGGGTAGCAATCAGCCCCAGCATTTT. Its translation is CASSRGGGSNQPQHF.

The rearrangement joins TRBV7-6 to TRBJ2-7, with TRBD1 as a possible D gene (5 bases). Looked up from germline, CDR1 is SGHVS and CDR2 is FNYEAQ. The germline V and J ends were trimmed by 1 base and 1 base, with 11 bases remaining between them. The CDR3 loop spans 15 amino acids. The CDR3 DNA follows: TGTGCCAGCAGCTTAGAAACAGACAGTTCCTACGAGCAGTACTTC. Translated, it gives CASSLETDSSYEQYF.

The V call is TRBV19, the J call TRBJ1-1; no firm D call. V was shortened by 8 bases and J by 3 bases, with 10 bases between the two germline ends. This CDR3 is built from 12 residues. Germline V gene lookup returns CDR1 LNHDA and CDR2 SQIVND (reference sequence). CDR3 region: CASGRGDTEAFF. CDR3 nucleotides: TGTGCCAGTGGGCGCGGGGACACTGAAGCTTTCTTT. Supplemented by reference TRBV19 and TRBJ1-1, the full variable domain reads DGGITQSPKYLFRKEGQNVTLSCEQNLNHDAMYWYRQDPGQGLRLIYYSQIVNDFQKGDIAEGYSVSREKKESFPLTVTSAQKNPTAFYLCASGRGDTEAFFGQGTRLTVV.

The chain links TRBV5-1 to TRBJ2-7; D unresolved. This CDR3 comprises 15 residues. V was shortened by 0 bases and J by 3 bases, with 13 bases between the two germline ends. Germline assignment: CDR1 SGHRS and CDR2 YFSETQ. The CDR3 coding sequence is TGCGCCAGCAGCTTGGCCGGTTCACCAGGCTACGAGCAGTACTTC. Amino acid sequence: CASSLAGSPGYEQYF.

The chain couples TRBV21-1 to TRBJ1-5; the table assigns TRBD1, which was not confirmed against the DNA. TRBV21-1 is noted as a pseudogene. The CDR3 consists of 19 residues. The CDR3 here is CASSQKTTGGTKYNQPQHF. The CDR3 DNA reads as TGTGCCAGCAGCCAGAAAACGACAGGGGGGACTAAATACAATCAGCCCCAGCATTTT.